This section outlines one T cell receptor beta chain sequence together with its context. MiXCR, run by TCRdb on the RT-PCR reads, gives a single entry per CDR3 protein. Among 650,000 to 800,000 distinct CDR3 sequences, 14% were seen once, and the ten largest hold 3% to 4.5%. Germline V CDR1 and CDR2: MNHNY, SVGAGI (reference sequence). Trimming left V 2 bases short and J 3 bases short, with 8 bases between. CDR3 size: 14 residues. Specimen: memory CD4+ T cells from blood. V is TRBV6-6 and J is TRBJ1-5; D is unresolved. The source of this sequence is a female donor in good health, serving as a healthy control. In nucleotides, the CDR3 is TGTGCCAGCAGTTACATTGAGTTCAATCAGCCCCAGCATTTT. Its protein product is CASSYIEFNQPQHF.